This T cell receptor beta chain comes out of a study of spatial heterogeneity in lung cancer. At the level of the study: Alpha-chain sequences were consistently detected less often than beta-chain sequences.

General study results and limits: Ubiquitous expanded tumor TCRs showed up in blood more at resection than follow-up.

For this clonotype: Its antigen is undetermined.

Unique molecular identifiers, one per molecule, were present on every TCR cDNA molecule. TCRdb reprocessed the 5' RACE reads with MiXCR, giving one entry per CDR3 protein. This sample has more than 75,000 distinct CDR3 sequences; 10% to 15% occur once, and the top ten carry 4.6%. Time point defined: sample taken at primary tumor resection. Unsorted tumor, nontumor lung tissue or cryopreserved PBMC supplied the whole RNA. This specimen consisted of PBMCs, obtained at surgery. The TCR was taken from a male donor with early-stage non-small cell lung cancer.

The CDR3 region is CASSLAPIPGGQPQHF. CDR3 bases: TGCGCCAGCAGCTTGGCCCCCATACCGGGCGGTCAGCCCCAGCATTTT. The V call is TRBV5-1, the J call TRBJ1-5, with D uncertain. The CDR3 is 16 amino acids. V lost 0 bases, J lost 6 bases, and 16 bases lay in between. Germline V lookup: CDR1 SGHRS, CDR2 YFSETQ.